Presented here are 2 T cell receptor beta chains from one specimen sequenced in a study of cytomegalovirus exposure and HLA in healthy donors. In the PCR, 60 Vbeta and 13 Jbeta primers were used. Data came from immunoSEQ multiplex PCR; TCRdb stores just in-frame clones and leaves some out. The sample has nearly 200,000 clones. Sequenced sample: PBMCs. These receptors were obtained from a boy aged 5-17 years in good health and CMV-seronegative.

The chain employs TRBV30 and TRBJ2-5; 10 bases are shared with TRBD2. Judging by the DNA end, TRBJ2-7 fits better; the J call may be wrong. Germline V lookup: CDR1 GTSNPN, CDR2 SVGIG (reference sequence). The CDR3 has 13 amino acids. CDR3 bases: TGTGCCTCGACAGGGACTAGCGCCTACGAGCAGTACTTC. Protein sequence: CASTGTSAYEQYF.

This chain joins TRBV7-6 and TRBJ1-1; D might be TRBD1 (6 bases). This CDR3 is 14 amino acids long. Germline V gene sequence: CDR1 SGHVS, CDR2 FNYEAQ. V lost 0 bases and J 2 bases, leaving 7 bases between the germline ends. The CDR3, as DNA: TGTGCCAGCAGCTTAGCAGGGGGTAACACTGAAGCTTTCTTT. As protein: CASSLAGGNTEAFF.